This T cell receptor (beta chain) was sequenced in a study of blood T cell repertoires in COVID-19. Whole-study context: Spain, Italy and the United States supplied samples that represented acute and convalescent COVID-19. From T cells, B-cell-depleted T cells, or PBMCs came the material, which was cDNA or gDNA.

As originally analysed: Quantification of nucleated cells was approximated via reference gene primer amplification. Assay used: immunoSEQ multiplex PCR; TCRdb lists only in-frame clones, some missing. V, J and clone size reflect that table, while D and trimming were determined from the DNA. The table records roughly 50,000 clones, around nine tenths of them present only once. After removal of 8 bases from V and 0 bases from J, the junction contained 10 bases not matched to a gene. CDR3 size: 18 residues. Germline CDR1 SEHNR, CDR2 FQNEAQ (reference sequence). The sample taken for sequencing was peripheral blood. The chain carries TRBV7-9 and TRBJ2-3; TRBD2 agrees at 14 bases. This TCR came from a woman aged 40 to 49 with active COVID-19. The CDR3 coding sequence is TGTGCCAGCGCCGGGACTAGCGGGGGAAAGCCTAGCACAGATACGCAGTATTTT. This encodes CASAGTSGGKPSTDTQYF.